Included here is one T cell receptor beta chain sequence, with context. These data originate in a study of CD8 T cells in Susac syndrome. Random hexamers were used to reverse transcribe an amount of about 0.45 to 1 ug RNA. MiXCR, applied by TCRdb to the immunoSEQ multiplex PCR reads, yields one record per CDR3 protein. The data show roughly 140,000 distinct CDR3 sequences, with about 95% seen just once and 0.15% to 0.2% held by the top ten. FACS was used to enrich TEMRA cells, whereas the CD8+ and CD4+ T cells were obtained by negative isolation. Trimming stripped 6 bases from V and 4 bases from J, with 21 bases between. The CDR3 loop spans 16 amino acids.

The chain carries TRBV12-3 or TRBV12-4 and TRBJ2-5, with D possibly TRBD1 on 6 matching bases. Input material: CD4+ T cells from PBMCs. The TCR sequence derives from a human donor with Susac syndrome. The CDR3 DNA sequence: TGTGCCAGCAGAAACCGAGGGGGATCGGCTGGAGAGACCCAGTACTTC. Translation: CASRNRGGSAGETQYF.